The present T cell receptor beta chain was sequenced within a study of cytomegalovirus exposure and HLA in healthy donors. Sequenced by immunoSEQ multiplex PCR; TCRdb stores in-frame clones only, minus some. The sample holds 190,000 or so clones, roughly 80% seen once. Germline values: CDR1 SGDLS, CDR2 YYNGEE. This CDR3 comprises 13 residues. V dropped 4 bases and J dropped 6; count of bases not matched to a gene: 6. This chain connects TRBV9 to TRBJ1-1, with 7 nucleotides matching TRBD1. This clonotype was sampled from a woman aged 18-35 years in good health and CMV-seropositive. Sequenced: PBMCs. The CDR3 coding sequence is TGTGCCAGCAGCAGACCGGGACAGCCTGAAGCTTTCTTT. This gives the protein CASSRPGQPEAFF.